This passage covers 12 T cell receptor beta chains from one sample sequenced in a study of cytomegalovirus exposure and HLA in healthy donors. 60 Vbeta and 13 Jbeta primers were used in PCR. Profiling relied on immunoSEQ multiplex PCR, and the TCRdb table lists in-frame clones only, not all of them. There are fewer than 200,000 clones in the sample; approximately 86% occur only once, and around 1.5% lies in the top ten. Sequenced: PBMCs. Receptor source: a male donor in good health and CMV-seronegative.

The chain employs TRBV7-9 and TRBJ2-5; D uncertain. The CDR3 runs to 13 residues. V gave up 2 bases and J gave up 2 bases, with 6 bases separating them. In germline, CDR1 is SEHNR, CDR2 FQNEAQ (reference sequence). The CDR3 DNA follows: TGTGCCAGCAGCTTAACAGCTCAAGAGACCCAGTACTTC. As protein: CASSLTAQETQYF.

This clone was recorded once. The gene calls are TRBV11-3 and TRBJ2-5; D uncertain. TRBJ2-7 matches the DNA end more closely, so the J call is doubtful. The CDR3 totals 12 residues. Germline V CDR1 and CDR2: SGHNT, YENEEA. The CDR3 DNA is TGTGCCAGCAGCTTAGACTACCACGAGCAGTACTTC. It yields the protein CASSLDYHEQYF.

The CDR3 protein is CASSVGRGSGDEQFF. CDR3 in DNA: TGTGCCAGCAGCGTAGGTCGCGGGAGTGGCGATGAGCAGTTCTTC. V usage is TRBV9 and J usage is TRBJ2-1, with 7 bases fitting TRBD2. The CDR3 runs 15 residues. V lost 0 bases to trimming and J lost 8 bases; unmatched junction nucleotides: 8. Looked up from germline, CDR1 is SGDLS and CDR2 is YYNGEE.

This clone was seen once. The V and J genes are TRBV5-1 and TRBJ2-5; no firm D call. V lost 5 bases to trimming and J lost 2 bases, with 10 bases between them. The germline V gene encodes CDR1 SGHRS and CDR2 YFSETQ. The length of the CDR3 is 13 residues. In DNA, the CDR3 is TGCGCCAGCAGTTCACCTGCGCAAGAGACCCAGTACTTC. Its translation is CASSSPAQETQYF.

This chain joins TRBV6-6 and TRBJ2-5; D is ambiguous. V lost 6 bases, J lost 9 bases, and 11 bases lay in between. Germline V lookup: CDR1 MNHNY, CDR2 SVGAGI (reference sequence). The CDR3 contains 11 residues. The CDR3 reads CASRAVYAQYF. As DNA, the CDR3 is TGTGCCAGCAGGGCCGTTTATGCCCAGTACTTC.

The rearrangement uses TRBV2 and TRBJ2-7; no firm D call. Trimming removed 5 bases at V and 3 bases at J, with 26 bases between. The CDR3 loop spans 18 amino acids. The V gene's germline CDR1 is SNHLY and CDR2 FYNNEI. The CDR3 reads CASSQSSLESTRNYEQYF. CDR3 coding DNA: TGTGCCAGCAGTCAATCCTCCTTAGAATCGACTCGCAACTACGAGCAGTACTTC. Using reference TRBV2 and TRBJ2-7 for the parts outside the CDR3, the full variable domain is EPEVTQTPSHQVTQMGQEVILRCVPISNHLYFYWYRQILGQKVEFLVSFYNNEISEKSEIFDDQFSVERPDGSNFTLKIRSTKLEDSAMYFCASSQSSLESTRNYEQYFGPGTRLTVT.

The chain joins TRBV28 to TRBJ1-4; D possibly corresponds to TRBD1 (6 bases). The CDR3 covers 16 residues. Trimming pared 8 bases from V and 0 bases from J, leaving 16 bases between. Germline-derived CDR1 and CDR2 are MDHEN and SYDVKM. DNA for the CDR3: TGTGCCAGCGGGTACAGGGTACAGGCAACTAATGAAAAACTGTTTTTT. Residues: CASGYRVQATNEKLFF. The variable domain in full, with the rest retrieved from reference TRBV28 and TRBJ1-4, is DVKVTQSSRYLVKRTGEKVFLECVQDMDHENMFWYRQDPGLGLRLIYFSYDVKMKEKGDIPEGYSVSREKKERFSLILESASTNQTSMYLCASGYRVQATNEKLFFGSGTQLSVL.

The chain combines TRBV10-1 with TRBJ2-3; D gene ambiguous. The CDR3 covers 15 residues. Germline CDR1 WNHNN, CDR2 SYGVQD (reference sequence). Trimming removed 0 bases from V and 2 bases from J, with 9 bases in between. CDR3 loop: CASSESAVVTDTQYF. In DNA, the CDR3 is TGCGCCAGCAGTGAGTCGGCGGTAGTCACAGATACGCAGTATTTT.

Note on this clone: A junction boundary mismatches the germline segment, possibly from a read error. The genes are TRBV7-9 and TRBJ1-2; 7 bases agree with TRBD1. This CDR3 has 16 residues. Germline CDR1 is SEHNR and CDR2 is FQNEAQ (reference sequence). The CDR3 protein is CSSSLDLRQGGYGYTF. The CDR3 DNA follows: TGTTCCAGCAGCTTAGATCTTCGACAGGGTGGCTATGGCTACACCTTC.

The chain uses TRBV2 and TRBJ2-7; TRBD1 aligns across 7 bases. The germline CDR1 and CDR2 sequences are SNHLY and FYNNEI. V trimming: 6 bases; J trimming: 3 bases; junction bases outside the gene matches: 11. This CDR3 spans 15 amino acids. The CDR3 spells CASSEDRQGRYEQYF. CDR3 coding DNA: TGTGCCAGCAGCGAGGACAGACAGGGACGCTACGAGCAGTACTTC.

The CDR3 nucleotides read TGTGCCAGCAGCTTAGGGTCCAGGGCGACCTACGAGCAGTACTTC. Its protein product is CASSLGSRATYEQYF. J is TRBJ2-7 and V is TRBV7-2, with D possibly TRBD1 on 5 matching bases. V lost 1 base and J 2 bases, leaving 12 bases between the germline ends. Germline values: CDR1 SGHTA, CDR2 FQGNSA. The CDR3 spans 15 residues.

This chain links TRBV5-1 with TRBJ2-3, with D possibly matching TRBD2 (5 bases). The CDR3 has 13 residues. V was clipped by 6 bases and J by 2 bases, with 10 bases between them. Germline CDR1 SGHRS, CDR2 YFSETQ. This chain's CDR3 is CASKVAHTDTQYF. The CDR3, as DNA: TGCGCCAGCAAGGTAGCGCACACAGATACGCAGTATTTT.